This T cell receptor (beta chain) was captured in a study of blood T cell repertoires in COVID-19. Across the study: Sources were T cells, B-cell-depleted T cells, or PBMCs; the material itself was cDNA or gDNA.

Enrolment of Seattle patients took place during active infection, and they were followed longitudinally. Germline V gene data show CDR1 as SGHTA and CDR2 as FQGTGA. V was clipped by 2 bases and J by 3 bases, with 8 bases between them. This CDR3 region has 14 residues. TCRdb's copy holds only in-frame clones and misses some; the assay was immunoSEQ multiplex PCR. The sample holds 150,000 to 200,000 clones, around four fifths seen once. This chain connects TRBV7-3 to TRBJ2-1, with D maybe TRBD2 (6 bases). The TCR comes from a woman aged 80 or over with COVID-19, enrolled during active disease. Sequenced material: peripheral blood. In DNA form, the CDR3 reads TGTGCCAGCAGCTTAGGGGGGAGCTACAATGAGCAGTTCTTC. Protein sequence: CASSLGGSYNEQFF.